Listed here are 3 T cell receptor beta chains from one sample, sequenced in a study of T cells in Graves' hyperthyroidism and ophthalmopathy. The TCR beta CDR3 regions underwent amplification using RNA transcripts as the source. TCR CDR3 underwent first-round RT-PCR with the HTBI primer set. TCRdb reprocessed the multiplex PCR reads via MiXCR and lists one record per CDR3 protein. The sample records some 370,000 distinct CDR3 sequences, approximately 17% being singletons. The material sequenced was blood. All receptors come from a woman aged 25 to 39 with Graves' hyperthyroidism that later progressed to Graves' ophthalmopathy.

This clonotype has ten or more counts. The chain links TRBV28 to TRBJ1-1, with D uncertain. V lost 3 bases and J lost 11, with 13 bases in between. Germline V CDR1 and CDR2: MDHEN, SYDVKM. CDR3 length equals 12 residues. CDR3 sequence (DNA): TGTGCCAGCAGTTTTGGAGCCCGCCCGGCTTTCTTT. Its protein is CASSFGARPAFF.

This clonotype was counted between two and nine times. This chain joins TRBV19 and TRBJ1-1, with 8 positions matching TRBD1. This CDR3 has 15 residues. Trimming at V came to 2 bases and at J to 5 bases, leaving 7 bases not matched to a gene. In germline, CDR1 is LNHDA, CDR2 SQIVND (reference sequence). CDR3 bases: TGTGCCAGTAGTATACCCCCAGGGGGCCGTACTGAAGCTTTCTTT. Its protein product is CASSIPPGGRTEAFF.

This clonotype was recorded at least ten times. This chain uses TRBV11-2 with TRBJ2-3; 7 bases fit TRBD2. This CDR3 is 17 amino acids long. The junction had 9 bases not matched to a gene; V was cut back by 1 base and J by 2 bases. Germline CDR1 and CDR2: SGHAT and FQNNGV. The CDR3 DNA reads as TGTGCCAGCAGCTTAGCGGGGCGGGAGCGGTACACAGATACGCAGTATTTT. Translating gives CASSLAGRERYTDTQYF.